The 15 T cell receptor beta chains below come from one sample, sequenced in a study of cytomegalovirus exposure and HLA in healthy donors (dated by TCRdb to 2016 to 2017). Libraries came from the immunoSEQ multiplex PCR assay. The multiplex PCR relied on a mix of 60 forward primers for TCR Vbeta segments and 13 reverse primers for TCR Jbeta segments. What TCRdb holds here is the immuneACCESS table cut down to in-frame rearrangements. Part of the clones is not present; checked against another copy, under half of the missing clones reflect an unresolved V gene, and the others are unexplained. This sample holds 100,000 to 150,000 clones; roughly 15% were observed only once. Clones ranked in the top ten supply approximately 2.9% of the sample. Sequencing was carried out using PBMCs. These receptors were obtained from a female donor in good health and CMV-seropositive.

The gene calls are TRBV4-3 and TRBJ1-2; perhaps TRBD1 as D (5 bases). The CDR3 loop spans 15 amino acids. Germline assignment: CDR1 LGHNA and CDR2 YSLEER. Trimming cost V 0 bases and J 3 bases, with 11 bases left between them. The CDR3 reads CASSQDHRSDYGYTF. In DNA form, the CDR3 reads TGCGCCAGCAGCCAAGATCACAGGTCTGACTATGGCTACACCTTC.

This clone was observed a few times. The chain has TRBV2 and TRBJ2-5, with a tentative D call TRBD1 (7 bases). Germline V gene sequence: CDR1 SNHLY, CDR2 FYNNEI. With 6 bases removed from V and 9 bases from J, the gap between germline ends came to 11 bases. This CDR3 has 11 amino acids. Here the CDR3 DNA reads TGTGCCAGCAGGGGAGGACAGGCCCAGTACTTC. As protein: CASRGGQAQYF.

This clone was counted only a few times. CDR3 sequence: CATTQGLSTDTQYF. In DNA form, the CDR3 reads TGTGCCACTACACAGGGTTTAAGCACAGATACGCAGTATTTT. This chain joins TRBV19 and TRBJ2-3; a possible D gene is TRBD1 (6 bases). CDR1 is LNHDA and CDR2 is SQIVND in the germline V gene (reference sequence). The CDR3 loop spans 14 amino acids. V was cut by 10 bases and J by 0 bases, with 14 bases left in between.

V and J are TRBV27 and TRBJ2-1; D gene ambiguous. Trimming removed 6 bases at V and 6 bases at J, with 12 bases between. Germline-derived CDR1 and CDR2 are MNHEY and SMNVEV (reference sequence). There are 13 residues in the CDR3. CDR3 region: CASSLNPGNEQFF. DNA for the CDR3: TGTGCCAGCAGCTTAAACCCGGGCAATGAGCAGTTCTTC.

This chain links TRBV6-5 with TRBJ1-5; tentatively, D is TRBD1 (6 bases). Germline CDR1 and CDR2: MNHEY and SVGAGI. CDR3 length: 13 residues. Trimming removed 7 bases at V and 5 bases at J, with 12 bases between. The DNA for the CDR3 is TGTGCCAGCAAACAGGGACCCGATCAGCCCCAGCATTTT. Translating gives CASKQGPDQPQHF.

The chain employs TRBV11-2 and TRBJ1-2; weak D call: TRBD1 (6 bases). This CDR3 comprises 13 residues. The germline V and J ends were trimmed by 6 bases and 8 bases, with 16 bases remaining between them. Germline lookup yields CDR1 SGHAT and CDR2 FQNNGV. CDR3 nucleotides: TGTGCCAGCAGAGGTATACAGGGTGGCGGCTACACCTTC. It yields the protein CASRGIQGGGYTF. The full variable domain, with the rest looked up from reference TRBV11-2 and TRBJ1-2, is EAGVAQSPRYKIIEKRQSVAFWCNPISGHATLYWYQQILGQGPKLLIQFQNNGVVDDSQLPKDRFSAERLKGVDSTLKIQPAKLEDSAVYLCASRGIQGGGYTFGSGTRLTVV.

The chain is built from TRBV19 and TRBJ1-5; D not certain. The V gene's germline CDR1 is LNHDA and CDR2 SQIVND (reference sequence). V lost 7 bases and J 0 bases, leaving 13 bases between the germline ends. The CDR3 totals 15 residues. CDR3 region: CASIPFISSNQPQHF. CDR3 bases: TGTGCCAGTATCCCTTTTATTTCTAGCAATCAGCCCCAGCATTTT.

The chain has TRBV18 and TRBJ1-2; D gene unclear. The germline V and J ends were trimmed by 4 bases and 0 bases, with 6 bases remaining between them. Germline values: CDR1 KGHSH, CDR2 LQKENI. There are 13 residues in the CDR3. The DNA for the CDR3 is TGTGCCAGCTCACGGACTCCTAACTATGGCTACACCTTC. This translates into CASSRTPNYGYTF.

The chain has TRBV29-1 and TRBJ2-5; no clear D. Trimming took off 7 bases at V and 1 base at J, with 10 bases between the two ends. Germline CDR1 is SQVTM and CDR2 is ANQGSEA. The CDR3 loop spans 12 amino acids. CDR3 sequence (DNA): TGCAGCGGGTGGGCGATCCAAGAGACCCAGTACTTC. Encoded protein: CSGWAIQETQYF.

In its sample, this clone was seen a few times. The chain is built from TRBV9 and TRBJ1-1, with D maybe TRBD1 (5 bases). Trimming cost V 0 bases and J 2 bases, with 8 bases left between them. Per germline, CDR1 SGDLS and CDR2 YYNGEE. The CDR3 is made up of 14 amino acids. This chain's CDR3 is CASSVAGYNTEAFF. CDR3 in DNA: TGTGCCAGCAGCGTAGCAGGGTATAACACTGAAGCTTTCTTT.

This clone was observed a few times. V gene TRBV27 combines with J gene TRBJ2-3; the D gene is possibly TRBD2 (5 bases). This CDR3 has 13 amino acids. V was pared by 0 bases and J by 4 bases, with 5 bases between. Germline values: CDR1 MNHEY, CDR2 SMNVEV (reference sequence). The CDR3 DNA reads as TGTGCCAGCAGTTTATCGAGGGCAGATACGCAGTATTTT. It is translated as CASSLSRADTQYF.

This chain joins TRBV28 and TRBJ1-1; D uncertain. V lost 5 bases to trimming and J lost 0 bases, with 13 bases between them. In germline, CDR1 is MDHEN, CDR2 SYDVKM. This CDR3 is built from 15 residues. As DNA, the CDR3 is TGTGCCAGCAGTGCAACCGGGAGGTTGAACACTGAAGCTTTCTTT. It encodes CASSATGRLNTEAFF.

The rearrangement uses TRBV4-1 and TRBJ1-1; no clear D gene. The CDR3 extends over 13 amino acids. Germline lookup yields CDR1 MGHRA and CDR2 YSYEKL. Trimming shortened V by 1 base and J by 7 bases, and 10 bases separated the two germline ends. The CDR3 DNA is TGCGCCAGCAGCCAAGTTTTGCCAGATGAAGCTTTCTTT. Its protein product is CASSQVLPDEAFF.

This clone has just a few counts. The V and J genes are TRBV28 and TRBJ1-2; 7 bases line up with TRBD1. The germline gives CDR1 MDHEN, CDR2 SYDVKM. This CDR3 is built from 13 residues. Losses at the gene ends were 7 bases for V and 5 bases for J; bases not matched to a gene: 7. In nucleotides, the CDR3 is TGTGCCAGCACTCAAGGGGGCTTGTATGGCTACACCTTC. Residues: CASTQGGLYGYTF.

This clone turned up a few times. The rearrangement uses TRBV7-2 and TRBJ1-5; 7 bases are shared with TRBD1. With V trimmed by 5 bases and J by 6 bases, 13 bases remained unmatched. This CDR3 has 16 residues. Germline V lookup: CDR1 SGHTA, CDR2 FQGNSA. The CDR3, as DNA: TGTGCCAGCAGCCCATCGACAGCAGGGGGGCTTCAGCCCCAGCATTTT. Protein: CASSPSTAGGLQPQHF.